What follows are 9 T cell receptor beta chains derived from one specimen sequenced in a study of graft-versus-host responses after intestinal transplantation. Assay used: immunoSEQ multiplex PCR; TCRdb lists only in-frame clones, some missing. The sample includes over 75,000 clones, 92% of them seen just once. These receptors have no known antigen. The source material was unstimulated CD8+ T cells sorted from spleen or lymph node cells, sampled before transplant. These receptors all come from a human donor who was the organ donor for an intestinal transplant.

V gene TRBV7-6 combines with J gene TRBJ2-1, with TRBD2 matching 10 bases. Germline V gene data show CDR1 as SGHVS and CDR2 as FNYEAQ. Unmatched junction bases numbered 19, after V lost 5 bases and J lost 3 bases. The CDR3 has 20 amino acids. CDR3 region: CASSPRSSGRTLVGYNEQFF. The CDR3 region has the DNA TGTGCCAGCAGCCCTCGTAGTAGCGGGAGGACTCTTGTCGGCTACAATGAGCAGTTCTTC.

The chain links TRBV9 to TRBJ2-1, with D possibly matching TRBD2 (5 bases). The CDR3 totals 12 residues. CDR1 and CDR2 (germline): SGDLS, YYNGEE. V gave up 3 bases and J gave up 10 bases, with 11 bases separating them. CDR3 sequence: CASSARDDEQFF. The CDR3 DNA sequence: TGTGCCAGCAGCGCGAGGGATGACGAGCAGTTCTTC.

The genes are TRBV5-1 and TRBJ2-5, with TRBD1 matching over 7 bases. The J call may be in error: the DNA end matches TRBJ2-7 better. This CDR3 region has 14 residues. CDR1 and CDR2 (germline): SGHRS, YFSETQ. CDR3 sequence reads: CASSLVQGSHEQYF. The CDR3 DNA reads TGCGCCAGCAGCTTGGTACAGGGGAGCCACGAGCAGTACTTC.

The chain combines TRBV5-6 with TRBJ2-7; D is undetermined. CDR1 is SGHDT, CDR2 YYEEEE, per germline. V shed 0 bases and J shed 7 bases, with 17 bases lying between them. This CDR3 is 15 amino acids long. The CDR3 here is CASSLGSRVGEEQYF. The DNA for the CDR3 is TGTGCCAGCAGCTTGGGTAGCCGGGTAGGAGAGGAGCAGTACTTC.

The chain combines TRBV2 with TRBJ2-5, with 9 bases aligning to TRBD2. The CDR3 length is 15 residues. Germline values: CDR1 SNHLY, CDR2 FYNNEI. V was clipped by 6 bases and J by 5 bases; unmatched bases: 10. This chain's CDR3 is CASRTGGGRVETQYF. CDR3 DNA sequence: TGTGCCAGCAGGACCGGGGGCGGGAGGGTCGAGACCCAGTACTTC.

The rearrangement links TRBV7-2 to TRBJ2-1; D is unclear. The CDR3 spans 15 residues. Germline V lookup: CDR1 SGHTA, CDR2 FQGNSA. V lost 2 bases, J lost 7 bases, and 15 bases lay in between. CDR3 nucleotide sequence: TGTGCCAGCAGCTTATTTCACGTACTTCCTAATGAGCAGTTCTTC. Translating gives CASSLFHVLPNEQFF.

The chain has TRBV29-1 and TRBJ1-2; maybe TRBD1 (6 bases). Germline V gene lookup returns CDR1 SQVTM and CDR2 ANQGSEA. V was clipped by 5 bases and J by 0 bases, with 13 bases between them. The length of the CDR3 is 14 residues. The CDR3 here is CSVYDQGTNYGYTF. CDR3 nucleotides: TGCAGCGTTTACGATCAGGGGACTAACTATGGCTACACCTTC. Based on the CDR3 plus reference TRBV29-1 and TRBJ1-2, the full variable domain is SAVISQKPSRDICQRGTSLTIQCQVDSQVTMMFWYRQQPGQSLTLIATANQGSEATYESGFVIDKFPISRPNLTFSTLTVSNMSPEDSSIYLCSVYDQGTNYGYTFGSGTRLTVV.

This clone was seen once. The chain combines TRBV16 with TRBJ2-7; TRBD1 matches 8 bases. This CDR3 region has 13 residues. The germline gives CDR1 KGHSY, CDR2 FQNENV. Losses at the gene ends were 3 bases for V and 6 bases for J; bases not matched to a gene: 4. As DNA, the CDR3 is TGTGCCAGCAGCCATTGGACAGGGCCCGAGCAGTACTTC. It specifies CASSHWTGPEQYF.

CDR3 in DNA: TGTGCCTGGAGTGTACGGGGTAACTATGGCTACACCTTC. Its protein product is CAWSVRGNYGYTF. The chain is built from TRBV30 and TRBJ1-2; D ambiguous. The CDR3 is 13 residues long. Germline V lookup: CDR1 GTSNPN, CDR2 SVGIG (reference sequence). Deletions cut 0 bases from V and 1 base from J, with 6 bases between.